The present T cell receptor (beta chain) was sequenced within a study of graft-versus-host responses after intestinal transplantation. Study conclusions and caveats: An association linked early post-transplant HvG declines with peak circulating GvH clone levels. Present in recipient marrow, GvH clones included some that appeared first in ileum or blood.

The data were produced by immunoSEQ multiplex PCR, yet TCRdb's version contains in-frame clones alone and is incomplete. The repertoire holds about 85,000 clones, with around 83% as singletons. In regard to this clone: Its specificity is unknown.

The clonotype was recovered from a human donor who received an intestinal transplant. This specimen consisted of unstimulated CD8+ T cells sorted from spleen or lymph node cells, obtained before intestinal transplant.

The CDR3 spells CASSPGLAGGETQYF. The CDR3, as DNA: TGTGCCAGCAGCCCCGGACTAGCGGGGGGAGAGACCCAGTACTTC. The rearrangement links TRBV11-3 to TRBJ2-5, with TRBD2 identical over 14 bases. Trimming removed 5 bases from V and 4 bases from J; junction bases left unmatched: 3. This CDR3 comprises 15 residues. Germline assignment: CDR1 SGHNT and CDR2 YENEEA.